This TCR beta chain was sequenced for a study of T cells in Graves' hyperthyroidism and ophthalmopathy. J was trimmed by 1 base and V by 1 base; bases with no gene match: 1. The length of the CDR3 is 16 residues. Germline-derived CDR1 and CDR2 are MDHEN and SYDVKM. Uncontrolled infection, other autoimmune disease, pregnancy and lactation each barred patients from inclusion. Every diagnosis used clinical symptoms, serum thyroxine and TRAb, thyroid ultrasound and orbital computed tomography. The study, taken as a whole, reports: The model predicted ophthalmopathy a median roughly 6.3 months before onset.

Amplified TCR beta CDR3 regions came from RNA transcripts. TCR CDR3 underwent first-round RT-PCR with the HTBI primer set. TCRdb called the multiplex PCR reads again in MiXCR, with one record for every CDR3 protein. The table lists around 600,000 distinct CDR3 sequences, just under 45% of them singletons, with less than 9% in the top ten. This clonotype was counted once. The target antigen is unknown. The sequence derives from an adult man with Graves' disease, either hyperthyroidism or ophthalmopathy (not recorded which). Sequenced input: peripheral blood or thyroid tissue (not recorded which). This chain links TRBV28 with TRBJ2-5, with 12 bases that match TRBD2. CDR3 protein: CASSLSSGGAQETQYF. Here the CDR3 DNA reads TGTGCCAGCAGTTTATCTAGCGGGGGGGCCCAAGAGACCCAGTACTTC.